The clone carrying this T cell receptor (beta chain) was detected many times. Its antigen is not identified. Each CDR3 protein gets one entry after TCRdb re-called the 5' RACE reads with MiXCR. Here the sample spans 35,000 to 45,000 distinct CDR3 sequences, nearly 7.5% being singletons. Trimming took 4 bases from V and 0 from J, leaving 8 bases between them. The CDR3 runs to 15 residues. Germline CDR1 and CDR2: KGHDR and SFDVKD. These data are taken from a study of neurological immune-mediated disorders. The starting material, 2 million PBMCs stored at -80 C, gave rise to the unsorted libraries. The study, taken as a whole, reports: Subjects shared no identical expanded-clone CDR3 amino acid sequences, suggesting private TCR-beta repertoires in all groups. The greatest TCR clonal expansion occurred in HTLV-1-associated myelopathy and the least in multiple sclerosis, which fell below healthy controls.

The chain joins TRBV24-1 to TRBJ1-4, with D uncertain. This clonotype was sampled from a woman aged 40 to 55 in good health. The specimen sequenced was PBMCs. CDR3: CATSDKFATNEKLFF. CDR3 DNA sequence: TGTGCCACCAGTGACAAATTTGCAACTAATGAAAAACTGTTTTTT.